Listed below are T cell receptor beta chains from one sample, sequenced in a study of beta chain features in type 1 diabetes. Generated by immunoSEQ multiplex PCR, the TCRdb table keeps only in-frame clones and is missing some. This sample has hundreds of thousands of clones, with around 13% found just once. Input material: naive CD4+ T cells from blood. These receptor sequences come from a man aged 18 to 30 in good health. CDR3s include the opening cysteine and the closing phenylalanine or tryptophan. D genes are given only for firm matches. The size field is filled for only some rows; it gives once, few, many or a size class.

abundance	d_gene	v_gene	j_gene	CDR3nt	CDR3aa
-	TRBD1	TRBV10-3	TRBJ1-2	TGTGCCATCAGCGGACAGGGGGACGGCTATGGCTACACCTTC	CAISGQGDGYGYTF
-	TRBD2	TRBV4-3	TRBJ2-5	TGCGCCAGCAGCCAAGCCCTAGCGGGGATGGGAGAGACCCAGTACTTC	CASSQALAGMGETQYF
-	TRBD1	TRBV6-5	TRBJ1-1	TGTGCCAGCAGTTACGGCGACAGGGTTGGCACTGAAGCTTTCTTT	CASSYGDRVGTEAFF
few	TRBD1	TRBV6-6	TRBJ2-2	TGTGCCAGCATCGACCGACAGGGAGTCGCCGGGGAGCTGTTTTTT	CASIDRQGVAGELFF
few	TRBD1	TRBV7-2	TRBJ1-2	TGTGCCAGCAGCTTAGGGACAGGGTACTATGGCTACACCTTC	CASSLGTGYYGYTF
few	TRBD2	TRBV2	TRBJ2-3	TGTGCCAGCAGTGCCATCGGACTAGCGGTGGGTACAGATACGCAGTATTTT	CASSAIGLAVGTDTQYF
-	-	TRBV19	TRBJ1-5	TGTGCCAGTACCTCGACAGGCCACACGGATCAGCCCCAGCATTTT	CASTSTGHTDQPQHF
few	TRBD2	TRBV6-8	TRBJ2-5	TGTGCCAGCATCCTACCGGGGGGGGACCCAAGAGAGACCCAGTACTTC	CASILPGGDPRETQYF
few	TRBD1	TRBV2	TRBJ1-1	TGTGCCAGTTACCGGGACAGGAGAAACACTGAAGCTTTCTTT	CASYRDRRNTEAFF
few	TRBD1	TRBV30	TRBJ1-2	TGTGCCTGGAGCCAGGGACAGAACTATGGCTACACCTTC	CAWSQGQNYGYTF
few	TRBD2	TRBV7-3	TRBJ2-5	TGTGCCAGCAGCTCGGGACTAGCGGGATTGGGGGCGGAGACCCAGTACTTC	CASSSGLAGLGAETQYF
-	-	TRBV28	TRBJ2-7	TGTGCCACGGGGACTTACTCCTACGAGCAGTACTTC	CATGTYSYEQYF
few	-	TRBV5-1	TRBJ2-3	TGCGCCAGCAGCTTGGCCAGGACTACTAGCACAGATACGCAGTATTTT	CASSLARTTSTDTQYF
few	TRBD2	TRBV6-6	TRBJ2-2	TGTGCCAGCAGCTTGGGACTAGCGGGAACCGGGGAGCTGTTTTTT	CASSLGLAGTGELFF
-	-	TRBV11-2	TRBJ2-2	TGTGCCAGCAGCCCGGAGCGGAGCGGAACGTTTCCCGGGGAGCTGTTTTTT	CASSPERSGTFPGELFF
-	TRBD2	TRBV6-6	TRBJ2-7	TGTGCCAGCAGAAACGAGGGACTAGCCTACGAGCAGTACTTC	CASRNEGLAYEQYF
-	TRBD2	TRBV7-2	TRBJ2-4	TGTGCCAGCAGCATGGGACTAGCGGGAGAGGTAGACATTCAGTACTTC	CASSMGLAGEVDIQYF
-	-	TRBV6-6	TRBJ2-1	TGTGCCAGCAGTCGCAGGGTGGGGGAGCAGTTCTTC	CASSRRVGEQFF
few	-	TRBV5-1	TRBJ2-2	TGCGCCAGCAGCTTGGGGAGCGGGCTCGGCACCGGGGAGCTGTTTTTT	CASSLGSGLGTGELFF
-	TRBD2	TRBV18	TRBJ2-7	TGTGCCAGCTCTGAGCGGGAGGACGCCTACGAGCAGTACTTC	CASSEREDAYEQYF
few	-	TRBV7-2	TRBJ2-2	TGTGCCAGCAGCTTAAGAGAGAACACCGGGGAGCTGTTTTTT	CASSLRENTGELFF
few	TRBD2	TRBV10-3	TRBJ2-5	TGTGCCATCAGCTCACTCTCGGGGGGAACGGGAGAGACCCAGTACTTC	CAISSLSGGTGETQYF
few	TRBD1	TRBV5-1	TRBJ1-1	TGCGCCAGCAGCTGGACAGGGGGCACTGAAGCTTTCTTT	CASSWTGGTEAFF
few	-	TRBV19	TRBJ2-3	TGTGCCAGTAGTATAGAGGCGGTTACAGATACGCAGTATTTT	CASSIEAVTDTQYF
few	-	TRBV28	TRBJ2-1	TGTGCCAGCAGTTTACTTAGCGTCTCAGGCGATGAGCAGTTCTTC	CASSLLSVSGDEQFF
many	TRBD2	TRBV30	TRBJ2-1	TGTGCCTGGAGTGAAGCCTCTAGCGGGGGCAATGAGCAGTTCTTC	CAWSEASSGGNEQFF
few	TRBD2	TRBV6-5	TRBJ2-7	TGTGCCAGCAGAGCAAGCGGGAGGGCCGCCTACGAGCAGTACTTC	CASRASGRAAYEQYF
-	-	TRBV9	TRBJ2-2	TGTGCCAGCGGAGTTAGGGGGACACTGGGCCTCATCGGGGAGCTGTTTTTT	CASGVRGTLGLIGELFF
few	-	TRBV5-4	TRBJ2-3	TGTGCCAGCAGCTTGGACAGGCCTCGGTTTACGGATACGCAGTATTTT	CASSLDRPRFTDTQYF
-	-	TRBV11-3	TRBJ2-6	TGTGCCAGCAGCTTAGTGGGGCACAGAACTGGGGCCAACGTCCTGACTTTC	CASSLVGHRTGANVLTF
few	-	TRBV2	TRBJ1-4	TGTGCCAGCAGTGAAGCTGGTCGCCAGGGCGATGGGAAACTGTTTTTT	CASSEAGRQGDGKLFF
-	TRBD1	TRBV6-6	TRBJ2-7	TGTGCCAGCAGACCCGGGACAGGAGTTCCCTACGAGCAGTACTTC	CASRPGTGVPYEQYF
-	TRBD1	TRBV4-3	TRBJ1-2	TGCGCCAGCAGCGATCAACCCGGGACAGGGGTCTATGGCTACACCTTC	CASSDQPGTGVYGYTF
few	TRBD1	TRBV27	TRBJ1-4	TGTGCCAGCAGTGGGACAGTTTCGTCAATCGAAAAACTGTTTTTT	CASSGTVSSIEKLFF
-	-	TRBV15	TRBJ1-5	TGTGCCACCAGCAGAGATGGGACAAAGGGTTATCAGCCCCAGCATTTT	CATSRDGTKGYQPQHF
-	TRBD1	TRBV7-9	TRBJ1-4	TGTGCCAGCAGCTTCAGACAGGGAATTGAAAAACTGTTTTTT	CASSFRQGIEKLFF
many	-	TRBV5-4	TRBJ2-1	TGTGCCAGCAGCTCCGGGATCCACAATGAGCAGTTCTTC	CASSSGIHNEQFF
few	TRBD1	TRBV14	TRBJ2-7	TGTGCCAGCAGCTGGGGACAGGGCACCCTATACGAGCAGTACTTC	CASSWGQGTLYEQYF
-	-	TRBV2	TRBJ1-2	TGTGCCAGCAGGGGCCCAGGGTGGGACTATGGCTACACCTTC	CASRGPGWDYGYTF
-	-	TRBV7-2	TRBJ1-1	TGTGCCAGCAGTTTCAGGGACTTCACTGAAGCTTTCTTT	CASSFRDFTEAFF
-	-	TRBV30	TRBJ2-2	TGTGCCTGGAGTCTGGGAGGACCCGGGGAGCTGTTTTTT	CAWSLGGPGELFF
-	-	TRBV4-2	TRBJ1-1	TGTGCCAGCAGCCAAAGAGGGGGCACTGAAGCTTTCTTT	CASSQRGGTEAFF
few	TRBD2	TRBV5-1	TRBJ2-7	TGCGCCAGCAGCGGACCCGGGACTAGCGGGAGGGCACGGGAGCAGTACTTC	CASSGPGTSGRAREQYF
few	TRBD1	TRBV5-1	TRBJ2-7	TGCGCCAGCAAGGAGGGCCGGGACAGGGTATACGAGCAGTACTTC	CASKEGRDRVYEQYF
few	TRBD1	TRBV29-1	TRBJ2-7	TGCAGCGGGGGGAATAGACAGGGGGTAACCTACGAGCAGTACTTC	CSGGNRQGVTYEQYF
-	TRBD2	TRBV5-4	TRBJ2-3	TGTGCCAGCAGCGGACGGACTAGCGGGGGCCTCTTTGGCGCAAATACGCAGTATTTT	CASSGRTSGGLFGANTQYF
many	-	TRBV20-1	TRBJ1-4	TGCAGTGCTCCCGAGGGAGCCTTT	CSAPEGAF
few	-	TRBV7-2	TRBJ2-1	TGTGCCAGCAGCCCGAGTCAGGGGAATGAGCAGTTCTTC	CASSPSQGNEQFF
few	TRBD2	TRBV7-2	TRBJ2-3	TGTGCCAGCAGCCTAAGACTAGCGGGGATTAGCACAGATACGCAGTATTTT	CASSLRLAGISTDTQYF